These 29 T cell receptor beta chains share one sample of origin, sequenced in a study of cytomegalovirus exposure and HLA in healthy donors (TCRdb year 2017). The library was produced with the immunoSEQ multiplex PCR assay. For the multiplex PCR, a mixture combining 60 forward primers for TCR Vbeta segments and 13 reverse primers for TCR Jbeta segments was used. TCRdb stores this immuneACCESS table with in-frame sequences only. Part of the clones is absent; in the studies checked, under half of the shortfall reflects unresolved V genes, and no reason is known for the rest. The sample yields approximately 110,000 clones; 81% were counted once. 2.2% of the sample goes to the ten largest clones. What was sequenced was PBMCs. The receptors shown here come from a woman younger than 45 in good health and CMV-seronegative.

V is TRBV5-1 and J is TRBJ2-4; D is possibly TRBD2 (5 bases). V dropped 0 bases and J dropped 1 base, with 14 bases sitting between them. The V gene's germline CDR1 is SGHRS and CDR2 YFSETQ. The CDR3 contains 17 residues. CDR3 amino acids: CASSLEGPRGAKNIQYF. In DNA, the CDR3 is TGCGCCAGCAGCTTGGAGGGCCCCCGGGGTGCCAAAAACATTCAGTACTTC.

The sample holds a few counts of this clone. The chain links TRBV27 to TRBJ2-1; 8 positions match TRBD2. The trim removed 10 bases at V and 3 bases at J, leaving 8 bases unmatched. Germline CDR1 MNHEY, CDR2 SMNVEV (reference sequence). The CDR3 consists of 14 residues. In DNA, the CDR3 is TGTGCCACCGGGGGTGCGGGAGGCTACAATGAGCAGTTCTTC. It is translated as CATGGAGGYNEQFF.

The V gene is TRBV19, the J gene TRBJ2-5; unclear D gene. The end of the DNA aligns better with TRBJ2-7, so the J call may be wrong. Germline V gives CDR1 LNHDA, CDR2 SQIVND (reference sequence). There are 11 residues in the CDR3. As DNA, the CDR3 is TGTGCCAGTAGTAGCGGCTACGAGCAGTACTTC. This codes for CASSSGYEQYF.

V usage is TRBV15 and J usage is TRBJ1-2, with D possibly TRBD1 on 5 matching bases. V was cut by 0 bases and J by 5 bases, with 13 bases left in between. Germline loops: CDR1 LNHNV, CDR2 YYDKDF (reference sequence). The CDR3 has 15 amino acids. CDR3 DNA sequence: TGTGCCACCAGCAGAGACAGGGTAAATCCATATGGCTACACCTTC. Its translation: CATSRDRVNPYGYTF.

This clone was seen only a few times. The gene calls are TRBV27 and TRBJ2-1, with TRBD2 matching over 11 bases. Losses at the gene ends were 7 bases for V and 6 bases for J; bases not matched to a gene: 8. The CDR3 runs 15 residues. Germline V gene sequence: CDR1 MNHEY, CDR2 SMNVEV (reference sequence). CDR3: CASTELAGVSNEQFF. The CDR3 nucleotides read TGTGCCAGCACCGAACTAGCGGGAGTTTCCAATGAGCAGTTCTTC.

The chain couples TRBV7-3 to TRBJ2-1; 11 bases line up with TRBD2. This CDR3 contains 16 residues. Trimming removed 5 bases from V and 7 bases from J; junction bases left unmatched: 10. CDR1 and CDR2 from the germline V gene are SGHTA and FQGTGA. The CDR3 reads CASSPYGTSGLNEQFF. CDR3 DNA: TGTGCCAGCAGCCCTTACGGGACTAGCGGACTAAATGAGCAGTTCTTC.

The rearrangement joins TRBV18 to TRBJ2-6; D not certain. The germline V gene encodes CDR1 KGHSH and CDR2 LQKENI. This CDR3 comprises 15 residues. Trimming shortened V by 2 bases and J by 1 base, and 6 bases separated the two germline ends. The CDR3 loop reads CASSPGLSGANVLTF. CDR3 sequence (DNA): TGTGCCAGCTCACCAGGGCTATCTGGGGCCAACGTCCTGACTTTC.

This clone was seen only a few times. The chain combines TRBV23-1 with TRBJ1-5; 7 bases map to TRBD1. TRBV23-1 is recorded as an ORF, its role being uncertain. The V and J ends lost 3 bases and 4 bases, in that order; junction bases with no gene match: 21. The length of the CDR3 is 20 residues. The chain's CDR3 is CASSQSESRFRQGENQPQHF. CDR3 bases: TGCGCCAGCAGTCAGTCCGAGTCGCGCTTTAGACAGGGAGAGAATCAGCCCCAGCATTTT.

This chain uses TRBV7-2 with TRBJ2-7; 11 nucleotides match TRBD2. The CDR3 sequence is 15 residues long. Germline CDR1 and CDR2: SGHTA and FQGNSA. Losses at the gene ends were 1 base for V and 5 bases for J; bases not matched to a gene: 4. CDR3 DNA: TGTGCCAGCAGCTTAGGTCTAGCGGGAGGTGACGAGCAGTACTTC. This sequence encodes CASSLGLAGGDEQYF.

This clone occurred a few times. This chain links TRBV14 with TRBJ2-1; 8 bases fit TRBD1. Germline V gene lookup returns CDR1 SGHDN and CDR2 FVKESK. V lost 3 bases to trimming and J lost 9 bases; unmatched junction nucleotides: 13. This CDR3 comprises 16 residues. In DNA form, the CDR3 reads TGTGCCAGCAGCCACGTTCGGACAGGGAGTCCAGTTGAGCAGTTCTTC. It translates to CASSHVRTGSPVEQFF.

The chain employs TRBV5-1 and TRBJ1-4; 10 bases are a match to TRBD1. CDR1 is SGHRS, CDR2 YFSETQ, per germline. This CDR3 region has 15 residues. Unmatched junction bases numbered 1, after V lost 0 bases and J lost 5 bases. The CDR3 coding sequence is TGCGCCAGCAGCTTGGTGGGACAGGGGAATGAAAAACTGTTTTTT. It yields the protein CASSLVGQGNEKLFF.

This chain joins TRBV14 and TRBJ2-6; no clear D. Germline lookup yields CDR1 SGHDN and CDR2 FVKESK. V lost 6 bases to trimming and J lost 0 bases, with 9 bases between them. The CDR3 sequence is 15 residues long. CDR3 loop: CASRNSSSGANVLTF. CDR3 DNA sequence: TGTGCCAGCAGGAATAGTAGCTCTGGGGCCAACGTCCTGACTTTC.

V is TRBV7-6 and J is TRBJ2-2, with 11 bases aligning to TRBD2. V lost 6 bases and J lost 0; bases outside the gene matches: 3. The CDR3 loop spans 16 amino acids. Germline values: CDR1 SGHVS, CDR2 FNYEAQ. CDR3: CASSATSGTNTGELFF. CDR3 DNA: TGTGCCAGCAGTGCGACTAGCGGGACGAACACCGGGGAGCTGTTTTTT.

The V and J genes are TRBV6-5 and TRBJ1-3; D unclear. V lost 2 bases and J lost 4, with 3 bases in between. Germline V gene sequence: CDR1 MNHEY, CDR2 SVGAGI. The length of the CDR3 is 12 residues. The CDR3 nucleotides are TGTGCCAGCAGTTACCAAGGAAACACCATATATTTT. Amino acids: CASSYQGNTIYF.

The CDR3 here is CASSLASSGANVLTF. The CDR3 nucleotides read TGTGCCAGCAGCTTAGCCAGCTCTGGGGCCAACGTCCTGACTTTC. V usage is TRBV7-9 and J usage is TRBJ2-6, with D hard to call. Germline V gene sequence: CDR1 SEHNR, CDR2 FQNEAQ (reference sequence). This CDR3 spans 15 amino acids. Deletions cut 0 bases from V and 0 bases from J, with 3 bases between.

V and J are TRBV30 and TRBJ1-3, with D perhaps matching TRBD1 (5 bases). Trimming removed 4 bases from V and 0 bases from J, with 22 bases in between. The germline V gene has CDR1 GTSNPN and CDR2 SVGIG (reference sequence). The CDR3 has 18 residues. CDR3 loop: CAWTLGQGSTFSGNTIYF. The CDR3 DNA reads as TGTGCCTGGACCCTCGGGCAGGGATCCACTTTCTCTGGAAACACCATATATTTT.

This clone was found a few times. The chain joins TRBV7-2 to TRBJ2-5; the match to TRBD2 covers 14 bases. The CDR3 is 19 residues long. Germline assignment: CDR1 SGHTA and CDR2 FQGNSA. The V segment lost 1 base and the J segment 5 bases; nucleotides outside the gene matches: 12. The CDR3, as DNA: TGTGCCAGCAGCTTAGTGGGCCCAGGACTAGCGGGAGGAGGGGAGACCCAGTACTTC. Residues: CASSLVGPGLAGGGETQYF. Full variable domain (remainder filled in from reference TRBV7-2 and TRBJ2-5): GAGVSQSPSNKVTEKGKDVELRCDPISGHTALYWYRQSLGQGLEFLIYFQGNSAPDKSGLPSDRFSAERTGGSVSTLTIQRTQQEDSAVYLCASSLVGPGLAGGGETQYFGPGTRLLVL.

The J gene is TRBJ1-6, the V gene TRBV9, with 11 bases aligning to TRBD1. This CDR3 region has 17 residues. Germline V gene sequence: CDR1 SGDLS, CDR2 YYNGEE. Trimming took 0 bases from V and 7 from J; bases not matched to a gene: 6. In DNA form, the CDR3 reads TGTGCCAGCAGCGTAGCTCGGGACAGGGGGGAGAATTCACCCCTCCACTTT. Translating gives CASSVARDRGENSPLHF.

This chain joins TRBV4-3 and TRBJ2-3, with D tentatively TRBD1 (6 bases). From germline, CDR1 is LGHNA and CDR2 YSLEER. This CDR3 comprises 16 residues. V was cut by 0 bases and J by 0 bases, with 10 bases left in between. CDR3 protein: CASSQDQGTSTDTQYF. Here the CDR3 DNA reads TGCGCCAGCAGCCAAGACCAGGGGACCAGCACAGATACGCAGTATTTT.

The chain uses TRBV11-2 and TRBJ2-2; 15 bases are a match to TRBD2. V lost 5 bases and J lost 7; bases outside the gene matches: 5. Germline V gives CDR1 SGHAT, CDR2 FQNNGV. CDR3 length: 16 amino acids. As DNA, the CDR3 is TGTGCCAGCAGCGCCGGACTAGCGGGAGGGTACGGGGAGCTGTTTTTT. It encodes CASSAGLAGGYGELFF.

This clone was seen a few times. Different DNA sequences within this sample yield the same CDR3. CDR3 protein: CASSPGQGARMNTEAFF. The CDR3 nucleotides read TGCGCCAGCAGCCCCGGACAGGGGGCGAGAATGAACACTGAAGCTTTCTTT. The rearrangement links TRBV5-1 to TRBJ1-1, with 11 bases lining up with TRBD1. Germline CDR1 is SGHRS and CDR2 is YFSETQ. The V and J ends lost 4 bases and 0 bases, in that order; junction bases with no gene match: 8. The CDR3 has 17 residues.

The DNA for the CDR3 is TGTGCCAGCAGCGTAGATCCAGCGGGAGGGTTTGGGGCCAACGTCCTGACTTTC. Its protein product is CASSVDPAGGFGANVLTF. The rearrangement links TRBV9 to TRBJ2-6; TRBD2 matches 10 bases. CDR3 length: 18 amino acids. Germline CDR1 and CDR2: SGDLS and YYNGEE. V shed 0 bases and J 3 bases; nucleotides not matched to a gene: 6. Supplemented by reference TRBV9 and TRBJ2-6, the full variable domain reads DSGVTQTPKHLITATGQRVTLRCSPRSGDLSVYWYQQSLDQGLQFLIQYYNGEERAKGNILERFSAQQFPDLHSELNLSSLELGDSALYFCASSVDPAGGFGANVLTFGAGSRLTVL.

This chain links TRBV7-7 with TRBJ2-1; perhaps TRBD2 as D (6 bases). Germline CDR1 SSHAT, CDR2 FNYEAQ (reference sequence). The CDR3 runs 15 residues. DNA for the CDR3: TGTGCTAGCGGCCCCAGCGGATCGGGATACAATGAGCAGTTCTTC. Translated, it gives CASGPSGSGYNEQFF.

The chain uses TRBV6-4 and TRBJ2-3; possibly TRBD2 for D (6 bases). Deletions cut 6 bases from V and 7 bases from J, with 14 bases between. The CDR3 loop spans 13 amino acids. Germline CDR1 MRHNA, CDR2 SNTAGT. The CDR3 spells CASSYSGENTQYF. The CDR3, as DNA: TGTGCCAGCAGCTACTCGGGGGAGAATACGCAGTATTTT.

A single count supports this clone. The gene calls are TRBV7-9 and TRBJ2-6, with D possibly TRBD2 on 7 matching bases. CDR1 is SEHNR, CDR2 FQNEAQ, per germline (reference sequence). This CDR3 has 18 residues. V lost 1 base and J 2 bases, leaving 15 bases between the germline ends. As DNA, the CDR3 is TGTGCCAGCAGCTTAGGCAGGACAGCGGGAACTGGGGCCAACGTCCTGACTTTC. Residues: CASSLGRTAGTGANVLTF.

CDR3 protein: CASQRSIYNEQFF. CDR3 nucleotides: TGTGCCAGCCAGCGGTCTATTTACAATGAGCAGTTCTTC. The gene calls are TRBV19 and TRBJ2-1, with D perhaps matching TRBD2 (5 bases). V shed 9 bases and J shed 4 bases, with 13 bases lying between them. The CDR3 covers 13 residues. Germline loops: CDR1 LNHDA, CDR2 SQIVND (reference sequence).

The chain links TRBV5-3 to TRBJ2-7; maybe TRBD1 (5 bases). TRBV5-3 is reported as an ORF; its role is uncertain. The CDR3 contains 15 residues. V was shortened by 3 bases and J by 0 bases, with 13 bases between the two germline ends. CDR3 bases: TGTGCCAGAAGCTCCCAGACAGCCCTCTCCTACGAGCAGTACTTC. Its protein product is CARSSQTALSYEQYF.

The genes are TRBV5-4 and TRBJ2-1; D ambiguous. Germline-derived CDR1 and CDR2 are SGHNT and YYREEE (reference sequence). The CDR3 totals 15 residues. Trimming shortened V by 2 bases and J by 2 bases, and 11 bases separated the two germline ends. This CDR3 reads CASSLPGGTYNEQFF. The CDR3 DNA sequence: TGTGCCAGCAGCTTACCTGGCGGTACCTACAATGAGCAGTTCTTC.

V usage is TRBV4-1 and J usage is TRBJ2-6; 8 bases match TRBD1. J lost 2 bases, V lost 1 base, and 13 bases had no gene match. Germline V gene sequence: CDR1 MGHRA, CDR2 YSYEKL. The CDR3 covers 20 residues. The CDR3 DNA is TGCGCCAGCAGCCAAGTCCGGGCCGGACAGGGTGTCCCTGGGGCCAACGTCCTGACTTTC. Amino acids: CASSQVRAGQGVPGANVLTF.